The 28 T cell receptor beta chains in this list originate from one sample, sequenced in a study of T cell repertoires in cytomegalovirus infection. No antigens are known for them. In TCRdb, the reads were re-called with MiXCR into one record per CDR3 protein. The sample gives about a million distinct CDR3 sequences, 30% to 40% of which show up once; around an eighth is in the top ten. The starting material was cultured CD8+ T cells from PBMCs, obtained from culture after CMV antigen stimulation. Receptor source: a human donor in good health (CMV status not recorded). Some clones in this sample may be carry-over from other donors' samples.

This clonotype was seen a handful of times. The chain joins TRBV4-1 to TRBJ2-3; D could derive from TRBD1 or TRBD2 (5 bases each). Germline CDR1 MGHRA, CDR2 YSYEKL. The CDR3 has 18 amino acids. Deletions cut 4 bases from V and 0 bases from J, with 20 bases between. The CDR3 is CASSPSAGTDKSTDTQYF. The DNA of the CDR3 is TGCGCCAGCAGCCCGTCAGCCGGGACCGATAAGAGCACAGATACGCAGTATTTT.

This clonotype was recorded a few times. V gene TRBV2 combines with J gene TRBJ1-6; TRBD1 matches 8 bases. This CDR3 region has 16 residues. V dropped 7 bases and J dropped 1; count of bases not matched to a gene: 6. Per germline, CDR1 SNHLY and CDR2 FYNNEI. The CDR3 region has the DNA TGTGCCAGCACCGCGGACAGGGTATCCTATAATTCACCCCTCCACTTT. Encoded protein: CASTADRVSYNSPLHF.

This clonotype was counted between two and nine times. V gene TRBV12-3 or TRBV12-4 combines with J gene TRBJ2-4; 10 bases are shared with TRBD1. V shed 3 bases and J 6 bases; nucleotides not matched to a gene: 11. CDR3 length equals 17 residues. This CDR3 is CASSFIPGGQGGNIQYF. CDR3 sequence (DNA): TGTGCCAGCAGTTTTATACCCGGAGGACAGGGGGGAAACATTCAGTACTTC.

This clonotype was recorded many times. The chain joins TRBV7-9 to TRBJ1-6, with D unclear. Germline-derived CDR1 and CDR2 are SEHNR and FQNEAQ (reference sequence). CDR3 size: 17 residues. The ends were cut back, 0 bases at V and 5 bases at J, with 14 bases in the middle. The CDR3 region has the DNA TGTGCCAGCAGCTTAGCGGCTCGGGTATGGGATAATTCACCCCTCCACTTT. This codes for CASSLAARVWDNSPLHF.

This clonotype was seen a handful of times. V usage is TRBV2 and J usage is TRBJ2-7; 7 positions agree with TRBD1. V lost 5 bases to trimming and J lost 2 bases; unmatched junction nucleotides: 18. CDR1 is SNHLY and CDR2 is FYNNEI in the germline V gene. The CDR3 contains 18 residues. The CDR3 nucleotides read TGTGCCAGCAGTTGGCACCTTTTTGAAGAGGACAGGCCCTACGAGCAGTACTTC. Protein sequence: CASSWHLFEEDRPYEQYF.

A note on this clonotype: The conserved final phenylalanine or tryptophan is absent from the CDR3, which likely points to a read error. The limits of the CDR3 on the DNA are not certain, so only TCRdb's listed CDR3 is given. This chain connects TRBV6-1 to TRBJ1-1; the table gives TRBD1 as D, unverified against the DNA. Germline V gives CDR1 MNHNS, CDR2 SASEGT. The CDR3 is made up of 15 amino acids, end residues included. The CDR3 here is CASKGSGPWGPALCV.

This clonotype has a handful of counts. This rearrangement joins TRBV6-2 or TRBV6-3 to TRBJ1-1; weak D call: TRBD1 (5 bases). Per the germline V gene, CDR1 is MNHEY and CDR2 is SVGEGT. V was pared by 5 bases and J by 7 bases, with 11 bases between. The CDR3 runs 12 residues. CDR3 in amino acids: CASSPGRVEAFF. The CDR3, as DNA: TGTGCCAGCAGTCCGGGACGGGTTGAAGCTTTCTTT.

This clonotype was counted ten times or more. The chain has TRBV7-9 and TRBJ2-7; 9 nucleotides match TRBD1. Germline assignment: CDR1 SEHNR and CDR2 FQNEAQ (reference sequence). There are 19 residues in the CDR3. The trim removed 5 bases at V and 0 bases at J, leaving 17 bases unmatched. The CDR3 spells CASSGQQGADRPNSYEQYF. The CDR3 nucleotides are TGTGCCAGCAGCGGCCAACAGGGGGCCGACCGTCCAAACTCCTACGAGCAGTACTTC.

This clonotype was detected many times. V gene TRBV7-9 combines with J gene TRBJ2-3, with D perhaps matching TRBD2 (5 bases). The CDR3 sequence is 15 residues long. Germline CDR1 and CDR2: SEHNR and FQNEAQ (reference sequence). With 4 bases removed from V and 0 bases from J, the gap between germline ends came to 11 bases. The CDR3 bases are TGTGCCAGCAGCTCCCGAAGCGGAAGCACAGATACGCAGTATTTT. Its protein product is CASSSRSGSTDTQYF.

CDR3 sequence: CASRELDISYEQYV. The CDR3 nucleotides read TGTGCCAGCCGTGAATTGGACATCTCCTACGAGCAGTACGTC. This chain connects TRBV6-1 to TRBJ2-7; tentative D call: TRBD1 (5 bases). Germline-derived CDR1 and CDR2 are MNHNS and SASEGT. The CDR3 is 14 amino acids.

This clonotype was counted only a few times. The rearrangement uses TRBV2 and TRBJ2-3; D may match TRBD1 or TRBD2 (5 bases each). The germline V gene has CDR1 SNHLY and CDR2 FYNNEI. The CDR3 spans 16 residues. V lost 9 bases and J 5 bases, leaving 24 bases between the germline ends. CDR3 sequence: CASISAAGREGDTQYF. In DNA, the CDR3 is TGTGCCAGTATCTCTGCGGCAGGGCGAGAGGGAGATACGCAGTATTTT.

This clonotype was seen a few times. V gene TRBV6-1 combines with J gene TRBJ2-7, with TRBD1 identical over 10 bases. V lost 6 bases to trimming and J lost 3 bases; unmatched junction nucleotides: 5. The CDR3 loop spans 14 amino acids. The V gene's germline CDR1 is MNHNS and CDR2 SASEGT. The CDR3 bases are TGTGCCAGCAGAGGGACAGGGGAGGGCTACGAGCAGTACTTC. Its translation: CASRGTGEGYEQYF.

The chain employs TRBV15 and TRBJ2-7; 11 nucleotides align to TRBD2. This CDR3 comprises 16 residues. Germline V CDR1 and CDR2: LNHNV, YYDKDF (reference sequence). The trim removed 1 base at V and 5 bases at J, leaving 7 bases unmatched. The CDR3, as DNA: TGTGCCACCAGCAGAGGGGTTAGCGGGGGGGCCGACGAGCAGTACTTC. The encoded protein is CATSRGVSGGADEQYF.

This chain joins TRBV15 and TRBJ2-1, with 9 bases that match TRBD1. J lost 4 bases, V lost 4 bases, and 5 bases had no gene match. Germline values: CDR1 LNHNV, CDR2 YYDKDF (reference sequence). The CDR3 extends over 15 amino acids. CDR3 DNA sequence: TGTGCCACCAGCACACCGGGACAGGGTTACAATGAGCAGTTCTTC. Translated, it gives CATSTPGQGYNEQFF. Full variable domain (missing parts from reference TRBV15 and TRBJ2-1): DAMVIQNPRYQVTQFGKPVTLSCSQTLNHNVMYWYQQKSSQAPKLLFHYYDKDFNNEADTPDNFQSRRPNTSFCFLDIRSPGLGDTAMYLCATSTPGQGYNEQFFGPGTRLTVL.

This clonotype was observed a handful of times. V and J are TRBV4-1 and TRBJ2-7; 7 nucleotides line up with TRBD2. The germline gives CDR1 MGHRA, CDR2 YSYEKL. The CDR3 runs 16 residues. Unmatched junction bases numbered 6, after V lost 0 bases and J lost 1 base. As DNA, the CDR3 is TGCGCCAGCAGCCAAGATCGAAGCGGGGATTCCTACGAGCAGTACTTC. It translates to CASSQDRSGDSYEQYF.

The CDR3 protein is CASSDPGRNPNEKLFF. The DNA for the CDR3 is TGTGCCAGCAGTGACCCGGGGCGGAATCCTAATGAAAAACTGTTTTTT. The V and J genes are TRBV2 and TRBJ1-4, with D possibly TRBD1 on 5 matching bases. CDR1 is SNHLY, CDR2 FYNNEI, per germline. Trimming left V 3 bases short and J 3 bases short, with 14 bases between. The length of the CDR3 is 16 residues.

This clonotype was seen a handful of times. The chain employs TRBV2 and TRBJ2-3, with TRBD2 matching over 9 bases. The germline CDR1 and CDR2 sequences are SNHLY and FYNNEI. The CDR3 has 18 residues. V gave up 5 bases and J gave up 1 base; unmatched junction bases: 13. In DNA form, the CDR3 reads TGTGCCAGCAGTTCCAAAGCGGGGGGCATCCGAGGCACAGATACGCAGTATTTT. Its protein product is CASSSKAGGIRGTDTQYF.

Points on this clonotype: This could be a read error, since a much larger clone is one nucleotide away. The chain employs TRBV7-6 and TRBJ2-7, with 7 bases matching TRBD1. This CDR3 spans 14 amino acids. Germline CDR1 is SGHVS and CDR2 is FNYEAQ. As DNA, the CDR3 is TGTGCCGGCAGCTTAGTAACAGGGGACTACGAGCAGTACTTC. Amino acids: CAGSLVTGDYEQYF.

V and J are TRBV27 and TRBJ2-7; D call uncertain. The ends were cut back, 4 bases at V and 4 bases at J, with 11 bases in the middle. Germline V gene lookup returns CDR1 MNHEY and CDR2 SMNVEV (reference sequence). There are 13 residues in the CDR3. The CDR3 loop is CASSSLRGYEQYV. For the CDR3, the DNA is TGTGCCAGCAGTTCGTTACGTGGGTACGAGCAGTACGTC.

This sequence joins TRBV12-3 or TRBV12-4 and TRBJ1-2, with D unclear. V was clipped by 7 bases and J by 2 bases, with 11 bases between them. The CDR3 extends over 13 amino acids. The CDR3 coding sequence is TGTGCCAGCACCTCACATACGAACTATGGCTACACCTTC. Translated: CASTSHTNYGYTF.

The V gene is TRBV5-5, the J gene TRBJ2-7; D is unclear. The CDR3 length is 17 residues. Germline V CDR1 and CDR2: SGHKS, YYEKEE (reference sequence). Between the trimmed V and J ends, which lost 0 bases and 2 bases, there was a span of 18 bases. This CDR3 reads CASSLDYGPEIAYEQYV. The CDR3 region has the DNA TGTGCCAGCAGCTTGGACTACGGACCCGAAATCGCCTACGAGCAGTACGTC.

In this sample, this clonotype turned up many times. The CDR3: CASSRGTSGHYTDTQYF. The CDR3 nucleotides are TGTGCCAGCAGCCGTGGGACTAGCGGGCACTACACAGATACGCAGTATTTT. This rearrangement joins TRBV7-9 to TRBJ2-3; 12 positions agree with TRBD2. Germline CDR1 SEHNR, CDR2 FQNEAQ (reference sequence). This CDR3 spans 17 amino acids. V was pared by 5 bases and J by 2 bases, with 8 bases of the junction left unmatched. Complete variable domain (other parts from reference TRBV7-9 and TRBJ2-3): DTGVSQNPRHKITKRGQNVTFRCDPISEHNRLYWYRQTLGQGPEFLTYFQNEAQLEKSRLLSDRFSAERPKGSFSTLEIQRTEQGDSAMYLCASSRGTSGHYTDTQYFGPGTRLTVL.

This chain joins TRBV29-1 and TRBJ2-5, with D possibly matching TRBD1 (7 bases). The germline V gene has CDR1 SQVTM and CDR2 ANQGSEA. With 1 base removed from V and 2 bases from J, the gap between germline ends came to 17 bases. CDR3 length equals 16 residues. The CDR3 nucleotides read TGCAGCGTTGAAGGTCGTGCGGGACAGACACAAGAGACCCAGTACTTC. Translated, it gives CSVEGRAGQTQETQYF.

V and J are TRBV5-6 and TRBJ2-7; tentative D call: TRBD2 (6 bases). Trimming cost V 6 bases and J 4 bases, with 14 bases left between them. Germline-derived CDR1 and CDR2 are SGHDT and YYEEEE. The CDR3 is made up of 13 amino acids. Here the CDR3 reads CASIGSGVYEQYF. CDR3 DNA sequence: TGTGCCAGCATAGGCTCGGGGGTATACGAGCAGTACTTC.

This clonotype turned up a few times. The chain couples TRBV5-6 to TRBJ2-7; 13 positions match TRBD2. Germline CDR1 reads SGHDT; CDR2 reads YYEEEE. This CDR3 has 16 residues. The V segment lost 4 bases and the J segment 4 bases; nucleotides outside the gene matches: 8. CDR3 loop: CASSGPGLAGRYEQYV. The DNA of the CDR3 is TGTGCCAGCAGCGGACCGGGACTAGCGGGGAGGTACGAGCAGTACGTC.

This clonotype was seen more than once but under ten times. This chain links TRBV10-2 with TRBJ2-7; 8 bases map to TRBD1. The CDR3 has 14 residues. J was trimmed by 3 bases and V by 3 bases; bases with no gene match: 4. Germline V CDR1 and CDR2: WSHSY, SAAADI. The CDR3 region has the DNA TGCGCCAGCAGTGACGACAGGGGTCTCTACGAGCAGTACGTC. As protein: CASSDDRGLYEQYV.

The chain recombines TRBV6-1 with TRBJ2-1; D may be TRBD1 or TRBD2 (5 bases each). CDR3 size: 14 residues. Germline V gene sequence: CDR1 MNHNS, CDR2 SASEGT. Trimming took 8 bases from V and 4 from J, leaving 15 bases between them. DNA of the CDR3: TGTGCCAGCCCTCCCGGGACGTTTTACAATGAGCAGTTCTTC. Amino acid sequence: CASPPGTFYNEQFF.

About this clonotype: A read error may be the cause here, since a much bigger clone is one base away. This sequence joins TRBV7-8 and TRBJ2-1, with D maybe TRBD2 (5 bases). The CDR3 is made up of 13 amino acids. CDR1 and CDR2 (germline): SGHVS, FQNEAQ. CDR3 in DNA: TGTGCCAACAGCTCGGACTTCTACAATGAGCAGTTCTTC. Encoded protein: CANSSDFYNEQFF.